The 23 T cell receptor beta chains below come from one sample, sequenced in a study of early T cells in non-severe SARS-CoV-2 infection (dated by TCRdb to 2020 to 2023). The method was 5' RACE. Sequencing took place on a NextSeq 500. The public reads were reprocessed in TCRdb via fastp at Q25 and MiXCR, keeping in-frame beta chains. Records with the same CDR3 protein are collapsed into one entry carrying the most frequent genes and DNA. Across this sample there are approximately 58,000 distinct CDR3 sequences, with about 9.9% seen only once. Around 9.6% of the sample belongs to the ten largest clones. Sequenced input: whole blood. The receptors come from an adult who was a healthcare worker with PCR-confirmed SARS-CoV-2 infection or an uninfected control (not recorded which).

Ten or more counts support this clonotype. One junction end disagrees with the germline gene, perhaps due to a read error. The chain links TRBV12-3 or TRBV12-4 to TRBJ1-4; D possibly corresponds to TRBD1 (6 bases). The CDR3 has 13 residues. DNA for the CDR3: TGTGCCAGCAGTCCAAGGACTGGGGGCCCGGTATCTTTC. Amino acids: CASSPRTGGPVSF.

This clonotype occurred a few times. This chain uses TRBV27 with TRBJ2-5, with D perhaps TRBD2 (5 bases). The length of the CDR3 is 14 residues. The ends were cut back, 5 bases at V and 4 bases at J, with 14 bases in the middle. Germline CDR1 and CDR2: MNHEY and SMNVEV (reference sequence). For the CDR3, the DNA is TGTGCCAGCAGTAGTCAGCGGTTTCGAGAGACCCAGTACTTC. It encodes CASSSQRFRETQYF.

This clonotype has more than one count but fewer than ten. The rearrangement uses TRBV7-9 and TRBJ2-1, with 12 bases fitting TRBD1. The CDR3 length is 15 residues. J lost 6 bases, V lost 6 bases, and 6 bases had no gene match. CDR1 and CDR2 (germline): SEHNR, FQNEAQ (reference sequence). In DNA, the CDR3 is TGTGCCAGCAGGCCCGGGACAGGGGGCCCCAATGAGCAGTTCTTC. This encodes CASRPGTGGPNEQFF.

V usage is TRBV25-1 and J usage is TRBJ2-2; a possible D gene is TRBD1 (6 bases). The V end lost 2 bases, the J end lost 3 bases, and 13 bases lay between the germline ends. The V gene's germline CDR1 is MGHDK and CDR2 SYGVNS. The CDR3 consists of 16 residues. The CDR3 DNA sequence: TGTGCCAGCAGTGAAGTAGGCAGGGGAGACACCGGGGAGCTGTTTTTT. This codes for CASSEVGRGDTGELFF.

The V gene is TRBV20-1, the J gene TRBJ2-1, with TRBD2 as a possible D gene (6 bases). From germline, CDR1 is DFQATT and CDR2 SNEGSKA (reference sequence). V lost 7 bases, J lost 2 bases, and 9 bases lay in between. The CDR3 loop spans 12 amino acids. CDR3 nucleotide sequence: TGCAGTGTGGCGGGAACCTACAATGAGCAGTTCTTC. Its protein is CSVAGTYNEQFF.

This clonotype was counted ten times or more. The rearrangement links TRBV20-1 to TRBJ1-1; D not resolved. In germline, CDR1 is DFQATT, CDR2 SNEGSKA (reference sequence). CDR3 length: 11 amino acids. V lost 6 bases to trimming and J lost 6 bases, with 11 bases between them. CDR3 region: CSALDGPEAFF. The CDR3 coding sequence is TGCAGTGCCCTGGATGGGCCTGAAGCTTTCTTT.

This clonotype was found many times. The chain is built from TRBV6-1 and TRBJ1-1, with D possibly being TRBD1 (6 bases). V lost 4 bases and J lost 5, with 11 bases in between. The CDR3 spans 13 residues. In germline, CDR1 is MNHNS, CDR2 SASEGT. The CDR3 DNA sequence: TGTGCCAGCAGTGGCATTCAGGGGACTGAAGCTTTCTTT. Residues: CASSGIQGTEAFF.

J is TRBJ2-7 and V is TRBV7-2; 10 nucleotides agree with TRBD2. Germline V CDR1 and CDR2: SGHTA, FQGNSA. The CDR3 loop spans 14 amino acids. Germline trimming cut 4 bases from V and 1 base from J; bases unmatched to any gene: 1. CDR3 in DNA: TGTGCCAGCAGCTATAGCGGGGGGTCCTACGAGCAGTACTTC. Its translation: CASSYSGGSYEQYF.

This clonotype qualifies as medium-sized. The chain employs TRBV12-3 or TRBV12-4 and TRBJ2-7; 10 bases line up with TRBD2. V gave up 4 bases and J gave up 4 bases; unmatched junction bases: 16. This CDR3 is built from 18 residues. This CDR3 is CASSSYPRLAGPKYEQYF. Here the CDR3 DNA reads TGTGCCAGCAGTTCCTACCCTCGACTAGCGGGCCCCAAATACGAGCAGTACTTC.

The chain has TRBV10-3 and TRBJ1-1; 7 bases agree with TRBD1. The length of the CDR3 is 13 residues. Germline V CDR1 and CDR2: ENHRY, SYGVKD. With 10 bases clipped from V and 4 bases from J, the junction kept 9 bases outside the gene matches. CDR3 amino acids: CATQGTESTEAFF. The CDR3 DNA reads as TGTGCCACACAGGGGACAGAAAGCACTGAAGCTTTCTTT.

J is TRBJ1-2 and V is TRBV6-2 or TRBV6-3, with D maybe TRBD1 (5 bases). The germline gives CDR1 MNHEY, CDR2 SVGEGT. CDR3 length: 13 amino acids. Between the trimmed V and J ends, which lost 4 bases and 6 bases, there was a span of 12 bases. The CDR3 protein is CASSFQGRHGYTF. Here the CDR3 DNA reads TGTGCCAGCAGTTTTCAGGGAAGGCATGGCTACACCTTC.

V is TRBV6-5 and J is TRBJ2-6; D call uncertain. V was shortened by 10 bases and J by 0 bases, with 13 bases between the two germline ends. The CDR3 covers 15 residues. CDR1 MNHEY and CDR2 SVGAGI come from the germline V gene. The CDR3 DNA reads TGTGCCACCCGGACCGCCGGCTCTGGGGCCAACGTCCTGACTTTC. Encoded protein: CATRTAGSGANVLTF.

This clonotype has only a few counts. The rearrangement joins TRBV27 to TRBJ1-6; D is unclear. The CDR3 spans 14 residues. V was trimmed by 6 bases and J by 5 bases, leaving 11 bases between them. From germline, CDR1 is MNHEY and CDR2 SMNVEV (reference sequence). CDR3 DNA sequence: TGTGCCAGCAGCCCCGTACCCCATAATTCACCCCTCCACTTT. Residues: CASSPVPHNSPLHF.

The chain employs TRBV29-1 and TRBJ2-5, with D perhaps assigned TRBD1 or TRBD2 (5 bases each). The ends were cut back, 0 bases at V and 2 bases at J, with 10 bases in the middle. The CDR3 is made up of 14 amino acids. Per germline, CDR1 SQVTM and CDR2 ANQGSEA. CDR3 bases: TGCAGCGTTGAAGAGGGGACGGAACAAGAGACCCAGTACTTC. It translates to CSVEEGTEQETQYF.

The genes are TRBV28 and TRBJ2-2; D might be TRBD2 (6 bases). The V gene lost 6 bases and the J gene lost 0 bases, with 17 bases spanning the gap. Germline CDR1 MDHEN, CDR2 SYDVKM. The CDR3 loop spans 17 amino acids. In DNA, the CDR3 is TGTGCCAGCAGCCCTGTTAGAGTAGCGGCGAACACCGGGGAGCTGTTTTTT. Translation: CASSPVRVAANTGELFF.

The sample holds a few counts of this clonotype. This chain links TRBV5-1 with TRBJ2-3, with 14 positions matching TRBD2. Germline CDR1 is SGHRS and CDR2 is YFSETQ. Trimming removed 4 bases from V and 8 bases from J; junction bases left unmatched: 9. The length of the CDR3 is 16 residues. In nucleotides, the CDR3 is TGCGCCAGCAGCCCGACTAGCGGGGGGGCGCGGTTTACGCAGTATTTT. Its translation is CASSPTSGGARFTQYF.

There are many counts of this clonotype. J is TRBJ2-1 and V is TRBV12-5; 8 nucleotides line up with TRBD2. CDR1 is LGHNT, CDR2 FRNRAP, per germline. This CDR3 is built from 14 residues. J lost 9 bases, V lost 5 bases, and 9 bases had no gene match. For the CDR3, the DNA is TGTGCTAGTGGTACAGGACTAGCTAGTAGTGAGCAGTTCTTC. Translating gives CASGTGLASSEQFF.

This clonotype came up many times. The CDR3 DNA reads as TGCGCCAGCAATTCCGACAGGGGAGGCAATGAGCAGTTCTTC. Translated: CASNSDRGGNEQFF. The chain couples TRBV10-2 to TRBJ2-1; TRBD1 agrees at 8 bases. CDR1 and CDR2 from the germline V gene are WSHSY and SAAADI. The CDR3 contains 14 residues. J gave up 6 bases and V 7 bases, and 8 bases lay outside the gene matches.

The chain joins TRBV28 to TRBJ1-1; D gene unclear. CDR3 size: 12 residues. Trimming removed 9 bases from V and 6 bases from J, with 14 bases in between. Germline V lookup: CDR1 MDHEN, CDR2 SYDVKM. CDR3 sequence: CASLVFGAEAFF. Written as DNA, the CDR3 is TGTGCCAGTCTGGTATTTGGGGCTGAAGCTTTCTTT.

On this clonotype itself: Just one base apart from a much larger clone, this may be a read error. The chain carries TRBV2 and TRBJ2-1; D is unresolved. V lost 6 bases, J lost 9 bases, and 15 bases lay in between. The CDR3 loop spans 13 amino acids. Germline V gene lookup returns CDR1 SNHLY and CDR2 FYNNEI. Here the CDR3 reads CASSQAPRGEQFF. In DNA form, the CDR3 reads TGTGCCAGCAGCCAGGCCCCTCGTGGTGAGCAGTTCTTC.

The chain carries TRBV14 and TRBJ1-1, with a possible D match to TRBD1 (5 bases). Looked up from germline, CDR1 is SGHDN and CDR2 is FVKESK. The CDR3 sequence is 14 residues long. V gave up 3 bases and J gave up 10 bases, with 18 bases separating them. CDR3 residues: CASSHGDPRASAFF. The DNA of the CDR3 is TGTGCCAGCAGCCATGGGGACCCTCGGGCGTCAGCTTTCTTT.

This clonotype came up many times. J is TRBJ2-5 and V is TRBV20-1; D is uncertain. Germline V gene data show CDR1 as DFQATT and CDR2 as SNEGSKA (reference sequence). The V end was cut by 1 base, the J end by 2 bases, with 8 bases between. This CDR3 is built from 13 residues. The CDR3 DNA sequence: TGCAGTGCTAGAGTAGCTAGGCAAGAGACCCAGTACTTC. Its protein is CSARVARQETQYF.

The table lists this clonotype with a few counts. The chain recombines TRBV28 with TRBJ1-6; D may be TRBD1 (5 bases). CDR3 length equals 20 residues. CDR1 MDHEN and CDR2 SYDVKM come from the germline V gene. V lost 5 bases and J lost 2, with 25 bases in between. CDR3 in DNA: TGTGCCAGCAGTCCGCTAAAGCTCGGGGACCCCGGCGCCTATAATTCACCCCTCCACTTT. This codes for CASSPLKLGDPGAYNSPLHF.